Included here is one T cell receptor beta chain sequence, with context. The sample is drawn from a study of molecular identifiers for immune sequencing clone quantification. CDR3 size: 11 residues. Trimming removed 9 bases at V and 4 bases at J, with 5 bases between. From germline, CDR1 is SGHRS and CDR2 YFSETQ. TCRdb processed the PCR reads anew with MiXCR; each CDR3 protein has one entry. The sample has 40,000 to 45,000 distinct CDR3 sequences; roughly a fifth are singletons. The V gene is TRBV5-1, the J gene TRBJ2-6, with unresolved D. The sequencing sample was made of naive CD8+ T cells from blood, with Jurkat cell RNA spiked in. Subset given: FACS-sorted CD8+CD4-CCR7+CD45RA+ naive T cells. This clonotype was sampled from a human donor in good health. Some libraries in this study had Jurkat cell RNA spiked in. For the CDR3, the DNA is TGCGCCAACCGCGGGGCCAACGTCCTGACTTTC. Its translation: CANRGANVLTF. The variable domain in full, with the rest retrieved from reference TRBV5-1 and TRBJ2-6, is KAGVTQTPRYLIKTRGQQVTLSCSPISGHRSVSWYQQTPGQGLQFLFEYFSETQRNKGNFPGRFSGRQFSNSRSEMNVSTLELGDSALYLCANRGANVLTFGAGSRLTVL.